This TCR beta chain was recovered during a study of CD8 T cells in ankylosing spondylitis. The CDR3 covers 15 residues. J gave up 0 bases and V 6 bases, and 6 bases lay outside the gene matches. Researchers built TCR beta libraries using quantitative 5'-RACE with molecular barcodes. TCRdb recomputed calls from the 5' RACE reads with MiXCR, one row per CDR3 protein. The sample shows under 250,000 distinct CDR3 sequences, about 30% of them seen only once. The gene calls are TRBV12-3 or TRBV12-4 and TRBJ2-3; 7 positions agree with TRBD2. The sequencing input was blood, either unsorted or a sorted T cell fraction (not recorded which). This receptor was taken from a male donor with ankylosing spondylitis or in good health (not recorded which). In DNA form, the CDR3 reads TGTGCCAGCAGGATGGGACTACCCAGCACAGATACGCAGTATTTT. Translated, it gives CASRMGLPSTDTQYF.